Listed below are T cell receptor beta chains from one sample, sequenced in a study of human T cells and chemical hapten exposure. Using its own MiXCR run on the RACE reads, TCRdb lists one record per CDR3 protein. This sample has some 79,000 distinct CDR3 sequences, with roughly 10% found just once. The input for sequencing was whole blood, taken in connection with sensitization to the hapten diphenylcyclopropenone (DPC). The receptors originated from a woman aged 45-65 years with alopecia areata. Some clones in this sample may be carry-over from other donors' samples. CDR3s include the opening cysteine and the closing phenylalanine or tryptophan. A D gene is named only where the DNA matches it firmly. The size field is filled for only some rows; it gives once, few, many or a size class.

17	TRBD2	TRBV4-1	TRBJ2-1	-	CASSQDPSGAQDNEQFF	TGCGCCAGCAGCCAAGATCCCAGCGGGGCCCAGGACAATGAGCAGTTCTTC
21	TRBD2	TRBV7-3	TRBJ2-1	few	CASSPWFAGTSGRTANNEQFF	TGTGCCAGCAGCCCCTGGTTCGCGGGGACTAGCGGGAGGACCGCCAACAATGAGCAGTTCTTC
15	-	TRBV11-3	TRBJ1-1	-	CASSSARSKVAEVFF	TGTGCCAGCAGCTCCGCCCGGTCAAAGGTTGCTGAAGTTTTCTTT
13	-	TRBV7-9	TRBJ1-5	many	CASSSPPDQPQHF	TGTGCCAGCAGCTCCCCCCCGGATCAGCCCCAGCATTTT
18	TRBD1	TRBV27	TRBJ1-1	-	CASSALTGGLYLNTEAFF	TGTGCCAGCAGTGCCCTGACAGGGGGCCTTTACCTGAACACTGAAGCTTTCTTT
19	TRBD2	TRBV5-1	TRBJ2-3	many	CASSSGLAGGTSHTDTQYF	TGCGCCAGCAGCTCCGGACTAGCGGGAGGCACAAGTCACACAGATACGCAGTATTTT
12	-	TRBV6-2/TRBV6-3	TRBJ2-7	-	CASSYDNYEQYF	TGTGCCAGCAGTTACGACAACTACGAGCAGTACTTC
14	-	TRBV27	TRBJ2-4	few	CASSLSRTDQFQYF	TGTGCCAGCAGTCTCTCCCGGACAGACCAATTTCAGTACTTC
14	-	TRBV2	TRBJ2-2	many	CASMSNGNTGELFF	TGTGCCAGCATGAGTAACGGGAACACCGGGGAGCTGTTTTTT
15	TRBD1	TRBV7-6	TRBJ1-2	many	CASSLAAGGKRGYTF	TGTGCCAGCAGCTTAGCGGCAGGGGGCAAGAGAGGCTACACCTTC
15	-	TRBV21-1	TRBJ2-3	many	CASSKVELAADTQYF	TGTGCCAGCAGCAAAGTCGAGCTAGCTGCAGATACGCAGTATTTT
14	TRBD1	TRBV29-1	TRBJ2-3	many	CSVRDRAGTDTQYF	TGCAGCGTTCGCGACAGGGCAGGCACAGATACGCAGTATTTT
14	-	TRBV30	TRBJ1-3	many	CAWSVNILGDTIYF	TGTGCCTGGAGTGTAAACATTCTAGGGGACACCATATATTTT
16	-	TRBV20-1	TRBJ1-1	-	CSARLDRTPLNTEAFF	TGCAGTGCGCGGCTTGACAGGACCCCTTTGAACACTGAAGCTTTCTTT
14	-	TRBV28	TRBJ2-1	many	CASTSGGPYNEQFF	TGTGCCAGCACTTCGGGGGGCCCCTACAATGAGCAGTTCTTC
14	-	TRBV9	TRBJ2-7	-	CASSDTGSLGEQYF	TGTGCCAGCAGCGATACGGGCTCCCTAGGCGAGCAGTACTTC
19	TRBD1	TRBV18	TRBJ2-5	few	CASSPLRTGLSSLQETQYF	TGTGCCAGCTCACCACTCCGGACAGGGCTATCTTCGCTACAAGAGACCCAGTACTTC
15	TRBD1	TRBV9	TRBJ2-7	many	CASSPGDRMSYEQYF	TGTGCCAGCAGCCCCGGGGACAGGATGTCCTACGAGCAGTACTTC
15	-	TRBV6-6	TRBJ2-7	few	CASTPTVGGTYEQYF	TGTGCCAGCACCCCGACGGTGGGCGGGACCTACGAGCAGTACTTC
13	-	TRBV29-1	TRBJ2-7	many	CSVRPSPSYEQYF	TGCAGCGTCCGCCCGTCGCCATCCTACGAGCAGTACTTC
15	TRBD1	TRBV29-1	TRBJ1-1	many	CSVEKDRRMNTEAFF	TGCAGCGTAGAAAAGGACAGGAGAATGAACACTGAAGCTTTCTTT
14	TRBD2	TRBV20-1	TRBJ2-1	-	CSARALAGNNEQFF	TGCAGTGCTAGAGCCCTAGCGGGAAACAATGAGCAGTTCTTC
13	-	TRBV6-1	TRBJ2-7	many	CASSGTTAYEQYF	TGTGCCAGCAGTGGGACTACGGCCTACGAGCAGTACTTC
14	TRBD2	TRBV12-3/TRBV12-4	TRBJ2-1	many	CASRLAGGAHEQFF	TGTGCCAGCAGACTAGCGGGAGGGGCGCATGAGCAGTTCTTC
17	TRBD1	TRBV28	TRBJ2-1	many	CASSLEQGTGTYNEQFF	TGTGCCAGCAGTTTAGAGCAGGGGACAGGGACATACAATGAGCAGTTCTTC
14	-	TRBV7-2	TRBJ2-1	many	CASRPGRLYNEQFF	TGTGCCAGCAGGCCGGGGCGCTTATACAATGAGCAGTTCTTC
18	TRBD2	TRBV6-5	TRBJ2-3	many	CASSFSWASGSSTDTQYF	TGTGCCAGCAGTTTTTCTTGGGCTAGCGGGAGTAGCACAGATACGCAGTATTTT
15	-	TRBV7-6	TRBJ1-1	-	CASSRRDTLNTEAFF	TGTGCCAGCAGCCGCCGGGACACCTTGAACACTGAAGCTTTCTTT
17	TRBD1	TRBV5-1	TRBJ2-1	many	CASSPRLGQGAHNEQFF	TGCGCCAGCAGCCCAAGATTGGGACAGGGGGCGCACAATGAGCAGTTCTTC
16	TRBD2	TRBV20-1	TRBJ2-1	many	CSAPGLAGGPGNEQFF	TGCAGTGCCCCGGGACTAGCGGGAGGGCCAGGAAATGAGCAGTTCTTC
18	TRBD1	TRBV28	TRBJ1-5	many	CASSLSTPGTGVNQPQHF	TGTGCCAGCAGTTTGTCCACTCCCGGGACAGGGGTCAATCAGCCCCAGCATTTT
12	-	TRBV28	TRBJ2-3	many	CASSSGANTQYF	TGTGCCAGCAGTTCTGGGGCGAATACGCAGTATTTT
16	TRBD1	TRBV18	TRBJ2-1	many	CASSPPGTGGYNEQFF	TGTGCCAGCTCACCACCCGGGACAGGGGGCTACAATGAGCAGTTCTTC
14	-	TRBV20-1	TRBJ2-7	-	CSARRTQDFYEQYF	TGCAGTGCTAGAAGGACCCAGGACTTCTACGAGCAGTACTTC